The sequence of this T cell receptor beta chain was determined in a study of shared clonotypes between healthy human individuals. Study findings and constraints: Sequencing depth was expected to influence donor clonotype sharing. The sole specimen, blood, was sampled, and tissue repertoires likely differ.

This CDR3 contains 13 residues. Looked up from germline, CDR1 is SSHAT and CDR2 is FNYEAQ (reference sequence). The repertoire was sequenced with immunoSEQ multiplex PCR; TCRdb's copy has only in-frame clones and lacks some. The repertoire holds more than 1,200,000 clones, with about 98.5% as singletons. The sample holds one count of this clone. Its antigen is as yet unknown. Compared with germline, one end of the junction differs, possibly owing to a read error. V and J are TRBV7-7 and TRBJ2-2; D gene ambiguous. The sample comprised naive CD4+ T cells sorted from blood. Indicated subset: CD45RA+ positively selected. The source of this sequence is a man aged 25-45 years in good health. The DNA of the CDR3 is TGTGCTAGCAGCTTAAATGAGGCCGGGGAGCTGTTTTTT. This codes for CASSLNEAGELFF.